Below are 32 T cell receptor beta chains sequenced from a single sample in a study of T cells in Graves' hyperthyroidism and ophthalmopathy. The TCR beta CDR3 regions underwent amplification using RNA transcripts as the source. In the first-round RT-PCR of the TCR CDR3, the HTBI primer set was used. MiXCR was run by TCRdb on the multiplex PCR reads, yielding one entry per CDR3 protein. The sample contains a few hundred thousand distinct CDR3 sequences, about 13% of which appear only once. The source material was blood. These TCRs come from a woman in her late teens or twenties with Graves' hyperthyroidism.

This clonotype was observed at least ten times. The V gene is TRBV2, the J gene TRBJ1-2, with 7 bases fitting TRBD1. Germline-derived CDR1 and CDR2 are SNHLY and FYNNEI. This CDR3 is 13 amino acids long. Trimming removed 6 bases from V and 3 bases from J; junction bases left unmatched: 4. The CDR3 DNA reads TGTGCCAGCAGCCGCGACAGGGACTATGGCTACACCTTC. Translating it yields CASSRDRDYGYTF.

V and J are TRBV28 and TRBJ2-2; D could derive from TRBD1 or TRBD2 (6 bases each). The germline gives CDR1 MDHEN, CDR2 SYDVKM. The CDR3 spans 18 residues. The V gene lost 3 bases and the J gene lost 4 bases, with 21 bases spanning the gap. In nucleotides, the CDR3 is TGTGCCAGCAGTTTCGAGGGGGAGACTAGTCTGTTCACCGGGGAGCTGTTTTTT. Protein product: CASSFEGETSLFTGELFF.

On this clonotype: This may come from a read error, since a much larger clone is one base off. The DNA for the CDR3 is TGTGCCAGCAGTCCCGGACGGGGGCGAAGCTCTGGAAACACCATATATTTT. The encoded protein is CASSPGRGRSSGNTIYF. The chain is built from TRBV12-3 or TRBV12-4 and TRBJ1-3; D is possibly TRBD1 (6 bases). The CDR3 is made up of 17 amino acids. With 5 bases removed from V and 0 bases from J, the gap between germline ends came to 17 bases.

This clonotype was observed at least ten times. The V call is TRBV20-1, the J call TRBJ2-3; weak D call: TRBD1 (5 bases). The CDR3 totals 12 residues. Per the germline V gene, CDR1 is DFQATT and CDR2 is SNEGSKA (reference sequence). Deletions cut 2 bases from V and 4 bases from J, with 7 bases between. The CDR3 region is CSARMGPDTQYF. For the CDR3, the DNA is TGCAGTGCTAGAATGGGGCCAGATACGCAGTATTTT.

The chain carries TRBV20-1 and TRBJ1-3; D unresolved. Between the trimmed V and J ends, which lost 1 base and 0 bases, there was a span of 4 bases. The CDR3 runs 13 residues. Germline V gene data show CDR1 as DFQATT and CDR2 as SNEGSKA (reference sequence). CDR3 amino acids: CSARVVSGNTIYF. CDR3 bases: TGCAGTGCTAGAGTTGTCTCTGGAAACACCATATATTTT.

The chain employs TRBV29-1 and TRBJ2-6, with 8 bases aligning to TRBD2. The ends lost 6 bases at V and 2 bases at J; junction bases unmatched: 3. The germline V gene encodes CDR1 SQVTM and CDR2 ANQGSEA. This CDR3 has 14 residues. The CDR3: CSVRGGTGANVLTF. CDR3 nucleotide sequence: TGCAGCGTCCGGGGGGGTACTGGGGCCAACGTCCTGACTTTC. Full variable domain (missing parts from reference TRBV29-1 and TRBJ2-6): SAVISQKPSRDICQRGTSLTIQCQVDSQVTMMFWYRQQPGQSLTLIATANQGSEATYESGFVIDKFPISRPNLTFSTLTVSNMSPEDSSIYLCSVRGGTGANVLTFGAGSRLTVL.

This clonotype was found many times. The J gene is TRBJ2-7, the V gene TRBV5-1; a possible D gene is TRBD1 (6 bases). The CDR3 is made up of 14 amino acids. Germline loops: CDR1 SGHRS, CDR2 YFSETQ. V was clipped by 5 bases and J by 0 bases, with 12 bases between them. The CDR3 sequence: CASSRDTSSYEQYF. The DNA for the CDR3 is TGCGCCAGCAGTCGGGACACCTCCTCCTACGAGCAGTACTTC.

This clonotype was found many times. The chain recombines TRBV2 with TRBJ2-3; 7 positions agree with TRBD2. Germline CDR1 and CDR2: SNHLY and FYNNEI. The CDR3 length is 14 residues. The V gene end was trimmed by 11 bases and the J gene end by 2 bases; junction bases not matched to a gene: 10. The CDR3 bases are TGTGCCGGGACCGGGACTAACCCCACAGATACGCAGTATTTT. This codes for CAGTGTNPTDTQYF.

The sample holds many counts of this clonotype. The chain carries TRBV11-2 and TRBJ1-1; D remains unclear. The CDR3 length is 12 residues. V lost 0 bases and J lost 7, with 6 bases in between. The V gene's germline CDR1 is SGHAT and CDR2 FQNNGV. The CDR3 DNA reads TGTGCCAGCAGCTTAGATGTTGGTGAAGCTTTCTTT. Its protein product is CASSLDVGEAFF.

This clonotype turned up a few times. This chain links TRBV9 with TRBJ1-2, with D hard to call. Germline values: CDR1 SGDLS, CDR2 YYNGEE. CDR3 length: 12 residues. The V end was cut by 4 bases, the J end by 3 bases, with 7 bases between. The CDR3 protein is CASSQRDYGYTF. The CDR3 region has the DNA TGTGCCAGCAGCCAAAGGGACTATGGCTACACCTTC.

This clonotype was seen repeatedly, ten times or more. The CDR3 loop reads CASSPYPTEQNEKLFF. In nucleotides, the CDR3 is TGTGCCAGCAGTCCTTACCCGACAGAACAAAATGAAAAACTGTTTTTT. The rearrangement uses TRBV27 and TRBJ1-4; tentative D call: TRBD1 (5 bases). V was pared by 5 bases and J by 5 bases, with 18 bases between. The CDR3 has 16 residues. Germline CDR1 MNHEY, CDR2 SMNVEV (reference sequence).

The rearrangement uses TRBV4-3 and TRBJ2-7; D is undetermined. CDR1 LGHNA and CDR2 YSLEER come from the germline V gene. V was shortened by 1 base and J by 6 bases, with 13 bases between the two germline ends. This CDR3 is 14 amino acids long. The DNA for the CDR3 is TGCGCCAGCAGCCAAGGGCTCGTTGCGACCGAGCAGTACTTC. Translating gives CASSQGLVATEQYF.

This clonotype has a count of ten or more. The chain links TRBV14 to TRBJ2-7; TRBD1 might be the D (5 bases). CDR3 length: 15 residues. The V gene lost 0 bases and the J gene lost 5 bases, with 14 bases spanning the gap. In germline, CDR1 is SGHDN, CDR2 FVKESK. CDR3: CASSQERPGYHEQYF. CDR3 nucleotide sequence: TGTGCCAGCAGCCAAGAGAGACCAGGGTACCACGAGCAGTACTTC.

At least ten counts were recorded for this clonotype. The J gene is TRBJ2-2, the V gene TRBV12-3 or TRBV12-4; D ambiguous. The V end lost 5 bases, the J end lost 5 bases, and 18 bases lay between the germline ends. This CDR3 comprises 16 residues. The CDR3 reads CASSPSGWLLTGELFF. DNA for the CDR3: TGTGCCAGCAGTCCAAGTGGGTGGCTCTTAACCGGGGAGCTGTTTTTT.

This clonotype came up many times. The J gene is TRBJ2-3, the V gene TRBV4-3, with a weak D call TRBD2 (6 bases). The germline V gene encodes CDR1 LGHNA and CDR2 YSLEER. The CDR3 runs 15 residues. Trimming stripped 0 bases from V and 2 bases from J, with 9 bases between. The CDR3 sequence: CASSQELATTDTQYF. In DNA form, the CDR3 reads TGCGCCAGCAGCCAAGAACTAGCTACCACAGATACGCAGTATTTT.

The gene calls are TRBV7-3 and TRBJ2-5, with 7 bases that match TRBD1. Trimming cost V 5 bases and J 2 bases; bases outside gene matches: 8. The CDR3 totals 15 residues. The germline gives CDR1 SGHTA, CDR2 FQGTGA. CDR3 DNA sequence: TGTGCCAGCAGCGTGGGACAGCGCGTTCAAGAGACCCAGTACTTC. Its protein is CASSVGQRVQETQYF.

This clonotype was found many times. CDR3 protein: CASSPSGGRTGELFF. The CDR3 bases are TGTGCCAGCAGCCCTTCAGGGGGACGCACCGGGGAGCTGTTTTTT. V usage is TRBV12-3 or TRBV12-4 and J usage is TRBJ2-2; 7 bases match TRBD1. V was pared by 6 bases and J by 4 bases, with 8 bases of the junction left unmatched. The CDR3 contains 15 residues.

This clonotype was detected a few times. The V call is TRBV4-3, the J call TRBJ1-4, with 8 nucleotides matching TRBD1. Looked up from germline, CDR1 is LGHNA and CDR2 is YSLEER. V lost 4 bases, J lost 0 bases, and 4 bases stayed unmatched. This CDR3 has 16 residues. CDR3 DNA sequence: TGCGCCAGCAGCCCCCAGGGGGCTGCAACTAATGAAAAACTGTTTTTT. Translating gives CASSPQGAATNEKLFF.

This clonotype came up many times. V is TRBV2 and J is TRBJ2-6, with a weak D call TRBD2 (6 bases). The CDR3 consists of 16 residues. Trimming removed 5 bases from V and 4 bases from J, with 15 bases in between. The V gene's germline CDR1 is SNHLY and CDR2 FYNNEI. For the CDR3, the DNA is TGTGCCAGCAGTACCTGGAGGGGCTCCGGGGCCAACGTCCTGACTTTC. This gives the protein CASSTWRGSGANVLTF.

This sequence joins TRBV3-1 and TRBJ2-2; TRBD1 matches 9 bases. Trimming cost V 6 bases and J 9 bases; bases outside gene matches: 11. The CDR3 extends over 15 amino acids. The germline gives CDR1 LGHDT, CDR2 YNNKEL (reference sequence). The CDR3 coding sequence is TGTGCCAGCAGTTCCCCGGGACAGGGTCAATGGGAGCTGTTTTTT. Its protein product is CASSSPGQGQWELFF.

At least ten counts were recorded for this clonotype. The CDR3 DNA is TGTGCCAGCAGCTCGTCAGGGGGCGGCGAAAAACTGTTTTTT. Translated: CASSSSGGGEKLFF. The chain carries TRBV7-9 and TRBJ1-4; TRBD1 matches at 8 bases. The CDR3 sequence is 14 residues long. Germline V gene data show CDR1 as SEHNR and CDR2 as FQNEAQ (reference sequence). V trimming: 4 bases; J trimming: 8 bases; junction bases outside the gene matches: 6.

The CDR3 protein is CASTGQSGPVGGYTF. CDR3 DNA sequence: TGTGCCAGCACCGGACAGTCGGGCCCCGTGGGGGGCTACACCTTC. V gene TRBV6-1 combines with J gene TRBJ1-2; maybe TRBD1 (6 bases). Germline V gene data show CDR1 as MNHNS and CDR2 as SASEGT. The CDR3 is 15 residues long. V dropped 7 bases and J dropped 8 bases, with 23 bases sitting between them.

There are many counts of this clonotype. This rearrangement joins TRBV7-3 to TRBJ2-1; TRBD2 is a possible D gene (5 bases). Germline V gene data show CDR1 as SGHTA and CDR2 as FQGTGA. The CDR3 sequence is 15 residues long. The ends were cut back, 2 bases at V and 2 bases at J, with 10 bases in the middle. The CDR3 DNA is TGTGCCAGCAGCTTAGCAGCGGAGCCCTACAATGAGCAGTTCTTC. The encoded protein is CASSLAAEPYNEQFF.

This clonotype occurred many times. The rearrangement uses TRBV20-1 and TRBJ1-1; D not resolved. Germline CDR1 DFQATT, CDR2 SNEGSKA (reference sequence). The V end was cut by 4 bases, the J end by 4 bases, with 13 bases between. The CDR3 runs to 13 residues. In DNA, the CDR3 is TGCAGTGCTAAAGACATCCCAACCACTGAAGCTTTCTTT. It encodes CSAKDIPTTEAFF.

CDR3 region: CSARATGAKFF. The CDR3 DNA follows: TGCAGTGCTAGAGCTACAGGGGCGAAGTTCTTC. V and J are TRBV20-1 and TRBJ2-1; 7 bases line up with TRBD1. Germline assignment: CDR1 DFQATT and CDR2 SNEGSKA (reference sequence). The ends lost 1 base at V and 14 bases at J; junction bases unmatched: 5. This CDR3 comprises 11 residues.

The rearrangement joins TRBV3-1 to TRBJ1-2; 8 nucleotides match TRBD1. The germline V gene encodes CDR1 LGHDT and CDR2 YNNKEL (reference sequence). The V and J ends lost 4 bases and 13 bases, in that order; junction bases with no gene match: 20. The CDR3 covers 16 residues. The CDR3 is CASSPIGAGGSGAITF. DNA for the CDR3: TGTGCCAGCAGCCCGATTGGGGCAGGGGGCTCGGGGGCTATCACCTTC. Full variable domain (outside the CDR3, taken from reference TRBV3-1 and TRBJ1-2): DTAVSQTPKYLVTQMGNDKSIKCEQNLGHDTMYWYKQDSKKFLKIMFSYNNKELIINETVPNRFSPKSPDKAHLNLHINSLELGDSAVYFCASSPIGAGGSGAITFGSGTRLTVV.

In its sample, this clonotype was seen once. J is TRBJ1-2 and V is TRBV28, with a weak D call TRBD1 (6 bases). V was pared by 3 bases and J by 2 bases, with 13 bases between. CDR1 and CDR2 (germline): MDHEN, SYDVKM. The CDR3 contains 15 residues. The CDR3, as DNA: TGTGCCAGCAGTTTTAGTTCTCAGGGGAACTATGGCTACACCTTC. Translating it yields CASSFSSQGNYGYTF.

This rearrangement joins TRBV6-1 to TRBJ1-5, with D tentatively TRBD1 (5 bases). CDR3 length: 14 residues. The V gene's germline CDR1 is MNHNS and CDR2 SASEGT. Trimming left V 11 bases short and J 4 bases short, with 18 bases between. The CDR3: CAGSGARENQPQHF. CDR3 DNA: TGTGCCGGCTCTGGGGCGAGGGAAAATCAGCCCCAGCATTTT.

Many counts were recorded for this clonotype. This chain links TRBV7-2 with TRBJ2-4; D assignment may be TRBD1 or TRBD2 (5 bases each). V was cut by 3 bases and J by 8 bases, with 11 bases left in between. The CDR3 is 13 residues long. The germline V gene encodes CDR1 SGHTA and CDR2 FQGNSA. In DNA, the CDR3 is TGTGCCAGCAGCTTGGTCCGAGGGGACATTCAGTACTTC. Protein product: CASSLVRGDIQYF.

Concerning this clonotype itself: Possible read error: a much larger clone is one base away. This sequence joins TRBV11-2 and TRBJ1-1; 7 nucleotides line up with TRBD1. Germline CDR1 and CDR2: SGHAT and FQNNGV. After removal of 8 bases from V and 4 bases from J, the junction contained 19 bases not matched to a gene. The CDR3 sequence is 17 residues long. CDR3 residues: CASSPFVQGRGSTEAFF. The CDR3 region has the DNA TGTGCCAGCTCACCATTTGTGCAGGGCAGGGGGAGCACTGAAGCTTTCTTT.

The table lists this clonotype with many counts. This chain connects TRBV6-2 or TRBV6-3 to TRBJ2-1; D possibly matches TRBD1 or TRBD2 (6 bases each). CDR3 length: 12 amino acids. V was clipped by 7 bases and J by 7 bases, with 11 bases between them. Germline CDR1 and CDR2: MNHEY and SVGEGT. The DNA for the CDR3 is TGTGCCAGCAAGGGGGGAGGAAATGAGCAGTTCTTC. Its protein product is CASKGGGNEQFF.

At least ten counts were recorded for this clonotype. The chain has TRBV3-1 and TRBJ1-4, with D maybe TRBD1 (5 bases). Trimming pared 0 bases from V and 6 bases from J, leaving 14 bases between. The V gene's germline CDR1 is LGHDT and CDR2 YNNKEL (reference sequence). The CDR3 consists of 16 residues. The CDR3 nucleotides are TGTGCCAGCAGCCAAGAGGGACGACATTCCTATGAAAAACTGTTTTTT. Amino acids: CASSQEGRHSYEKLFF.